This T cell receptor (beta chain) originates from a study of blood T cells in healthy people across ages. Isolation of PBMCs gave at least 6.5 million cells per sample. Using a J-beta primer mix together with a sample-barcoded 5' primer, a second PCR was run for roughly 7 to 12 cycles. In TCRdb, the 5' RACE reads were re-called with MiXCR into one record per CDR3 protein. This table holds around 800,000 distinct CDR3 sequences, 40% to 50% found once. The length of the CDR3 is 13 residues. Germline loops: CDR1 SGDLS, CDR2 YYNGEE. V shed 4 bases and J 7 bases; nucleotides not matched to a gene: 7. The sequenced sample consisted of blood. This receptor was taken from a man aged 60-69 years in good health. The rearrangement links TRBV9 to TRBJ1-2, with TRBD1 matching 7 bases. The DNA of the CDR3 is TGTGCCAGCAGCATCCATGACAGGGCTGGCTACACCTTC. It specifies CASSIHDRAGYTF.